What follows are 18 T cell receptor beta chains derived from one specimen sequenced in a study of blood T cell repertoires in COVID-19 (dated by TCRdb to 2019 to 2021). Library creation used the immunoSEQ multiplex PCR assay. TCRdb re-hosts the immuneACCESS table, in-frame sequences only. Its copies lack some clones; in the studies checked, an unresolved V gene accounts for under half of them, and the cause for the rest is not known. In all, the sample holds 80,000 to 95,000 clones, and 86% of those were seen once. Less than 35% of the sample is held by the ten biggest clonotypes. The sequenced sample was peripheral blood. The receptors originated from a man aged 50-59 years with active or convalescent COVID-19.

The chain has TRBV30 and TRBJ2-7; TRBD2 agrees at 10 bases. CDR3 length equals 17 residues. V shed 3 bases and J 6 bases; nucleotides not matched to a gene: 17. The germline V gene encodes CDR1 GTSNPN and CDR2 SVGIG (reference sequence). The CDR3 coding sequence is TGTGCCTGGAGGGGTACGGAAGCGGGAGGGCCTTTTAGCGAGCAGTACTTC. It translates to CAWRGTEAGGPFSEQYF.

This clone appeared a single time. J is TRBJ2-3 and V is TRBV5-1, with a tentative D call TRBD1 (5 bases). The CDR3 runs 15 residues. V was shortened by 3 bases and J by 5 bases, with 16 bases between the two germline ends. Per the germline V gene, CDR1 is SGHRS and CDR2 is YFSETQ. The CDR3 is CASSSRAMNGDTQYF. CDR3 nucleotides: TGCGCCAGCAGCTCCAGGGCCATGAATGGAGATACGCAGTATTTT.

This rearrangement joins TRBV6-2 or TRBV6-3 to TRBJ2-7; D is ambiguous. The V gene lost 2 bases and the J gene lost 2 bases, with 7 bases spanning the gap. Germline loops: CDR1 MNHEY, CDR2 SVGEGT. The CDR3 is 13 residues long. The CDR3 sequence is CASSYDNPYEQYF. As DNA, the CDR3 is TGTGCCAGCAGTTACGACAATCCCTACGAGCAGTACTTC.

The CDR3 DNA sequence: TGTGCCAGCAGTTTGGGACAGGGTCTTCTCACTGAAGCTTTCTTT. Translating it yields CASSLGQGLLTEAFF. V and J are TRBV27 and TRBJ1-1; the match to TRBD1 covers 9 bases. The V gene end was trimmed by 3 bases and the J gene end by 4 bases; junction bases not matched to a gene: 6. This CDR3 comprises 15 residues. CDR1 and CDR2 (germline): MNHEY, SMNVEV (reference sequence).

J is TRBJ2-1 and V is TRBV7-6; 10 bases line up with TRBD2. The germline V gene has CDR1 SGHVS and CDR2 FNYEAQ. With 6 bases clipped from V and 6 bases from J, the junction kept 8 bases outside the gene matches. CDR3 length: 15 amino acids. The CDR3: CASSPRASGSNEQFF. In DNA, the CDR3 is TGTGCCAGCAGTCCCCGGGCTAGCGGGAGCAATGAGCAGTTCTTC. The whole variable domain, remainder taken from reference TRBV7-6 and TRBJ2-1, is GAGVSQSPRYKVTKRGQDVALRCDPISGHVSLYWYRQALGQGPEFLTYFNYEAQQDKSGLPNDRFSAERPEGSISTLTIQRTEQRDSAMYRCASSPRASGSNEQFFGPGTRLTVL.

The rearrangement joins TRBV21-1 to TRBJ1-4; the table's D call TRBD1 went unverified against the DNA. TRBV21-1 is a documented pseudogene. This CDR3 is 16 amino acids long. The CDR3 coding sequence is TGTGCCAGCACCAAGGGCCCTCGTCAGCCCAATGAAAAACTGTTTTTT. The encoded protein is CASTKGPRQPNEKLFF.

The chain couples TRBV6-6 to TRBJ2-1; 9 bases align to TRBD2. This CDR3 has 15 residues. The V gene's germline CDR1 is MNHNY and CDR2 SVGAGI (reference sequence). Trimming cost V 6 bases and J 10 bases; bases outside gene matches: 13. The CDR3: CASSPAGGRAGEQFF. The DNA of the CDR3 is TGTGCCAGCAGCCCCGCGGGCGGGAGGGCGGGGGAGCAGTTCTTC.

The gene calls are TRBV7-2 and TRBJ2-2, with 10 bases lining up with TRBD2. The CDR3 is 16 amino acids. Losses at the gene ends were 2 bases for V and 7 bases for J; bases not matched to a gene: 7. CDR1 SGHTA and CDR2 FQGNSA come from the germline V gene. DNA of the CDR3: TGTGCCAGCAGCTTATCTAGCGGGGGCGTTGGCGGGGAGCTGTTTTTT. Amino acid sequence: CASSLSSGGVGGELFF.

This clone has only one observation. The chain carries TRBV2 and TRBJ2-2; D gene ambiguous. Between the trimmed V and J ends, which lost 3 bases and 4 bases, there was a span of 9 bases. This CDR3 region has 14 residues. CDR1 and CDR2 from the germline V gene are SNHLY and FYNNEI. The CDR3 DNA is TGTGCCAGCAGTGATATTTCCCCCACCGGGGAGCTGTTTTTT. Its translation: CASSDISPTGELFF.

The chain links TRBV6-2 or TRBV6-3 to TRBJ2-1, with a possible D match to TRBD2 (5 bases). Germline V CDR1 and CDR2: MNHEY, SVGEGT. CDR3 size: 17 residues. The V end was cut by 4 bases, the J end by 4 bases, with 20 bases between. Here the CDR3 DNA reads TGTGCCAGCAGTTTCGTTGTAGAGGGCCGCCGGTACAATGAGCAGTTCTTC. Translating it yields CASSFVVEGRRYNEQFF.

The chain carries TRBV5-1 and TRBJ1-2; tentatively, D is TRBD1 (6 bases). This CDR3 has 14 amino acids. Germline V CDR1 and CDR2: SGHRS, YFSETQ. Trimming removed 6 bases at V and 4 bases at J, with 16 bases between. The CDR3 sequence is CASTLTTGIYGYTF. CDR3 DNA sequence: TGCGCCAGCACCCTAACTACAGGGATCTATGGCTACACCTTC.

CDR3 region: CASSLVGTSGGYEQYF. As DNA, the CDR3 is TGTGCCAGCAGCTTGGTGGGGACTAGCGGAGGCTACGAGCAGTACTTC. The chain joins TRBV5-5 to TRBJ2-7, with TRBD2 matching over 11 bases. The V segment lost 0 bases and the J segment 3 bases; nucleotides outside the gene matches: 5. This CDR3 region has 16 residues. Germline CDR1 and CDR2: SGHKS and YYEKEE (reference sequence).

This rearrangement joins TRBV12-5 to TRBJ2-2; 8 bases are shared with TRBD1. J gave up 6 bases and V 6 bases, and 3 bases lay outside the gene matches. This CDR3 contains 13 residues. Germline CDR1 and CDR2: LGHNT and FRNRAP. The CDR3 is CASGPQGAGELFF. As DNA, the CDR3 is TGTGCTAGTGGACCACAGGGGGCCGGGGAGCTGTTTTTT. Full variable domain (rest looked up from reference TRBV12-5 and TRBJ2-2): DARVTQTPRHKVTEMGQEVTMRCQPILGHNTVFWYRQTMMQGLELLAYFRNRAPLDDSGMPKDRFSAEMPDATLATLKIQPSEPRDSAVYFCASGPQGAGELFFGEGSRLTVL.

The V and J genes are TRBV2 and TRBJ1-3; TRBD1 is a possible D gene (6 bases). Germline CDR1 and CDR2: SNHLY and FYNNEI. The V and J ends lost 5 bases and 0 bases respectively, with 11 bases between them. The CDR3 has 15 residues. CDR3: CASSRGQFSGNTIYF. For the CDR3, the DNA is TGTGCCAGCAGTCGCGGACAGTTCTCTGGAAACACCATATATTTT.

This clone appeared a single time. The genes are TRBV9 and TRBJ1-2; no firm D call. Germline V gene lookup returns CDR1 SGDLS and CDR2 YYNGEE. The CDR3 runs to 17 residues. V shed 0 bases and J shed 0 bases, with 15 bases lying between them. The chain's CDR3 is CASSVATLGSSNYGYTF. The CDR3 DNA reads as TGTGCCAGCAGCGTAGCTACTTTGGGCAGCTCTAACTATGGCTACACCTTC.

This chain links TRBV18 with TRBJ2-5, with 13 bases lining up with TRBD2. The CDR3 spans 17 residues. Trimming cost V 4 bases and J 2 bases; bases outside gene matches: 7. The germline V gene encodes CDR1 KGHSH and CDR2 LQKENI. As DNA, the CDR3 is TGTGCCAGCTCACTTAGGACTAGCGGGAGTAAACAAGAGACCCAGTACTTC. It translates to CASSLRTSGSKQETQYF.

The chain is built from TRBV7-2 and TRBJ2-1; D unclear. V gave up 0 bases and J gave up 9 bases, with 21 bases separating them. This CDR3 is built from 17 residues. CDR1 is SGHTA, CDR2 FQGNSA, per germline. The DNA of the CDR3 is TGTGCCAGCAGCTTAGCGCAACTGTCCGTACAACAGAGTGAGCAGTTCTTC. Translated, it gives CASSLAQLSVQQSEQFF.

The chain recombines TRBV5-8 with TRBJ2-7; 10 bases align to TRBD1. CDR3 length: 15 residues. CDR1 and CDR2 (germline): SGHTS, YDEGEE. Trimming took 0 bases from V and 3 from J; bases not matched to a gene: 3. The CDR3 DNA follows: TGTGCCAGCAGCTTGGCCCGGGACAGGGGCTACGAGCAGTACTTC. This encodes CASSLARDRGYEQYF. Using reference TRBV5-8 and TRBJ2-7 for the parts outside the CDR3, the full variable domain is EAGVTQSPTHLIKTRGQQATLRCSPISGHTSVYWYQQALGLGLQFLLWYDEGEERNRGNFPPRFSGRQFPNYSSELNVNALELEDSALYLCASSLARDRGYEQYFGPGTRLTVT.